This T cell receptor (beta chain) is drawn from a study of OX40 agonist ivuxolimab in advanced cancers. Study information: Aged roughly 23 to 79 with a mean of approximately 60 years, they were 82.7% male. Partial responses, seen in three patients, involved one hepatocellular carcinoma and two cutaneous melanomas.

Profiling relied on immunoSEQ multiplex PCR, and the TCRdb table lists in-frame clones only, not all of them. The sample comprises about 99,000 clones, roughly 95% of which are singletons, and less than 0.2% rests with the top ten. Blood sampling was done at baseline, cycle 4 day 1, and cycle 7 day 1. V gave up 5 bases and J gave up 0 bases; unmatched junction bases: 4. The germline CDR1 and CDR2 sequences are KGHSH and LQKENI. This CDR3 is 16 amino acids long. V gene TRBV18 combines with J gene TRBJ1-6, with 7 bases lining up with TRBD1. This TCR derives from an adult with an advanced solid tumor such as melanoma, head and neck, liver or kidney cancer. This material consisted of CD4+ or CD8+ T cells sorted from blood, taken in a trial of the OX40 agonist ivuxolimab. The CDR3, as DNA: TGTGCCAGCTCAAAGGGACAGAGCTCCTATAATTCACCCCTCCACTTT. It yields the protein CASSKGQSSYNSPLHF.